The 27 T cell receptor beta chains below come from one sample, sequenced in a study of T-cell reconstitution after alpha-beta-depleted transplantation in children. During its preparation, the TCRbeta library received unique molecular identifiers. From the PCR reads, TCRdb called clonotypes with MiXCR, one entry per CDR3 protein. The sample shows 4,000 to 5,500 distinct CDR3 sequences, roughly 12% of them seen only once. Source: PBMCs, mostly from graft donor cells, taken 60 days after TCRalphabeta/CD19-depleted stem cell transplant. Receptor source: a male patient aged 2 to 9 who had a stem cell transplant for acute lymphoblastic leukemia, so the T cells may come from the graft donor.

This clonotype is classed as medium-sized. The DNA of the CDR3 is TGTGCCAGCAGCTTGGACGCCCTCAGGGCTTTCTTT. As protein: CASSLDALRAFF. V and J are TRBV7-9 and TRBJ1-1; no definite D call. V shed 3 bases and J shed 11 bases, with 13 bases lying between them. In germline, CDR1 is SEHNR, CDR2 FQNEAQ (reference sequence). There are 12 residues in the CDR3.

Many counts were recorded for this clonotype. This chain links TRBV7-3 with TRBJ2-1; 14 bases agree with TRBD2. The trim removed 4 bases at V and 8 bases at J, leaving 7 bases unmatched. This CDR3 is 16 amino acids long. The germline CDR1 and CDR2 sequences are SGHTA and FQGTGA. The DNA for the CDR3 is TGTGCCAGCAGCTCCAAGGGGACTAGCGGGAGTTATGAGCAGTTCTTC. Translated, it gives CASSSKGTSGSYEQFF.

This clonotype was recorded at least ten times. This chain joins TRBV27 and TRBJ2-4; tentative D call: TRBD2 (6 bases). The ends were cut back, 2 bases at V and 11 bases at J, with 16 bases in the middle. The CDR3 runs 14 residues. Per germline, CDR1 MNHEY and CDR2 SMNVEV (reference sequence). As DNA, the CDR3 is TGTGCCAGCAGTTTAGGCCCCGGGGGTACAGTTCAGTACTTC. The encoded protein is CASSLGPGGTVQYF.

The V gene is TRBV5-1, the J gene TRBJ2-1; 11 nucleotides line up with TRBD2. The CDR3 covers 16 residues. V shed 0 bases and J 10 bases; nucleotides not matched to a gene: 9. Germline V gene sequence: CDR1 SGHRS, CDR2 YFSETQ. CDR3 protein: CASSLAPLAGGPEQFF. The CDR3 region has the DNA TGCGCCAGCAGCTTGGCCCCCCTAGCGGGGGGCCCCGAGCAGTTCTTC.

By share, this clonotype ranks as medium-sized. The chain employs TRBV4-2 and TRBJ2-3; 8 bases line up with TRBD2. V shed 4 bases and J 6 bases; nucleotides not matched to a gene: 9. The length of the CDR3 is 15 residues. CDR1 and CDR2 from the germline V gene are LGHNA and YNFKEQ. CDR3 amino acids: CASSPLPGGGDTQYF. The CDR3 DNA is TGTGCCAGCAGCCCCCTCCCGGGAGGGGGGGATACGCAGTATTTT.

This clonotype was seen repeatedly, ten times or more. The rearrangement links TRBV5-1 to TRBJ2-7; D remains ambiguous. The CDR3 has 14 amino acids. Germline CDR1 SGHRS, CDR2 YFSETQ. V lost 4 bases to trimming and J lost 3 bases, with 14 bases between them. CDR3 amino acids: CASSLDTLGYEQYF. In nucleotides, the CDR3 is TGCGCCAGCAGCCTAGACACCCTGGGCTACGAGCAGTACTTC.

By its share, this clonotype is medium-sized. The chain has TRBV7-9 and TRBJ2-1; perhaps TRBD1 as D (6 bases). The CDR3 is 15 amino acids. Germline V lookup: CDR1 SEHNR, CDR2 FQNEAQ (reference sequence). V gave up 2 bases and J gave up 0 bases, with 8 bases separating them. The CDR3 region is CASSLRGGSYNEQFF. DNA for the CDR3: TGTGCCAGCAGCTTAAGAGGGGGCTCCTACAATGAGCAGTTCTTC.

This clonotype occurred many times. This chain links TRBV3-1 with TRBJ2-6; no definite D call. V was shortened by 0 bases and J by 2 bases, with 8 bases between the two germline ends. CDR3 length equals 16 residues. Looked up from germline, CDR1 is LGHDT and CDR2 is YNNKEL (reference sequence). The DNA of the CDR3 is TGTGCCAGCAGCCAAGAAGGACCGGCTGGGGCCAACGTCCTGACTTTC. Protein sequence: CASSQEGPAGANVLTF.

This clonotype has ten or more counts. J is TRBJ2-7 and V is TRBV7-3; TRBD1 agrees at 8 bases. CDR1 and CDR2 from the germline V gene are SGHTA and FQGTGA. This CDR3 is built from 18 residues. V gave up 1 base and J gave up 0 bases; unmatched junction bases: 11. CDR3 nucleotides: TGTGCCAGCAGCTTAAGCCCGACGGACAGGGCGAGCTCCTACGAGCAGTACTTC. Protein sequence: CASSLSPTDRASSYEQYF.

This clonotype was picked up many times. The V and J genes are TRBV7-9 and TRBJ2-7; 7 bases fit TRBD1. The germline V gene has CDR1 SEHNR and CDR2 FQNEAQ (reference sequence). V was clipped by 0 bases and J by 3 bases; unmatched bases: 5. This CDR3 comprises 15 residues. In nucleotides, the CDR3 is TGTGCCAGCAGCTTAGCGCGGTCAGGGGGCTACGAGCAGTACTTC. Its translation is CASSLARSGGYEQYF.

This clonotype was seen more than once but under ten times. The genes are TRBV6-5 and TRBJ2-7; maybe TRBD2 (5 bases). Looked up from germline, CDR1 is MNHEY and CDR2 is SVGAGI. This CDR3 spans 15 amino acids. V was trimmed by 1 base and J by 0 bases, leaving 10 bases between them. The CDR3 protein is CASSYWHGISYEQYF. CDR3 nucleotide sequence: TGTGCCAGCAGTTACTGGCACGGGATCTCCTACGAGCAGTACTTC.

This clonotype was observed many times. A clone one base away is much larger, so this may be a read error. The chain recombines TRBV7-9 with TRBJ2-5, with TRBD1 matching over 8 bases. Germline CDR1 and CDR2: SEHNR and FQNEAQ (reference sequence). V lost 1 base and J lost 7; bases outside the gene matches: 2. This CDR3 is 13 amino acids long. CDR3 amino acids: CASSLGDRRTQYF. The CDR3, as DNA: TGTGCCAGCAGCTTAGGGGACAGGAGGACCCAGTACTTC.

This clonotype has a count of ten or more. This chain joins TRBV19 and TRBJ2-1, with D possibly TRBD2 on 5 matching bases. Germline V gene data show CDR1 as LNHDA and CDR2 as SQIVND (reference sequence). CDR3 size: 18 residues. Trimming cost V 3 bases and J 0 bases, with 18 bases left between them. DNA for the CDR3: TGTGCCAGTAGTATCTATGGCCCGACTATACTCTCCTACAATGAGCAGTTCTTC. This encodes CASSIYGPTILSYNEQFF.

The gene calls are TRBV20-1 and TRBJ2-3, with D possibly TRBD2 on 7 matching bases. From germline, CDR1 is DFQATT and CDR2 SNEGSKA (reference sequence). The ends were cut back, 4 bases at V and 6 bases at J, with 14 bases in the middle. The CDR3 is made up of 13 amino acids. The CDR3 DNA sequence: TGCAGTGCTACCGGGGGGCAGGGTGATACGCAGTATTTT. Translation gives CSATGGQGDTQYF.

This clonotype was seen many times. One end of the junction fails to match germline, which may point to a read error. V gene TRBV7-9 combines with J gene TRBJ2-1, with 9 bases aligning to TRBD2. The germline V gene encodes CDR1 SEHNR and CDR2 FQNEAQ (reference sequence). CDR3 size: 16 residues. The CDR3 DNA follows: TGTGCCAGCAGCTCCGCCGGGACTAGCTCCTCCAATGAGCAGTTCTTC. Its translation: CASSSAGTSSSNEQFF.

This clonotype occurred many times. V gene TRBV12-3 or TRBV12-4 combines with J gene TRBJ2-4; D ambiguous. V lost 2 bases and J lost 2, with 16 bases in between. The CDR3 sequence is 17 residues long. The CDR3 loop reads CASSLKWRWVSKNIQYF. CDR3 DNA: TGTGCCAGCAGTTTAAAATGGCGGTGGGTGTCCAAAAACATTCAGTACTTC.

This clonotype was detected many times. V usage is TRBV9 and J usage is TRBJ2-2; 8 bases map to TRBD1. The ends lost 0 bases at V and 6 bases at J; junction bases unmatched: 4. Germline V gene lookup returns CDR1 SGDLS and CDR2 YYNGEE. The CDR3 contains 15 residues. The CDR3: CASSVVDRDSGELFF. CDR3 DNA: TGTGCCAGCAGCGTAGTGGACAGGGACTCCGGGGAGCTGTTTTTT.

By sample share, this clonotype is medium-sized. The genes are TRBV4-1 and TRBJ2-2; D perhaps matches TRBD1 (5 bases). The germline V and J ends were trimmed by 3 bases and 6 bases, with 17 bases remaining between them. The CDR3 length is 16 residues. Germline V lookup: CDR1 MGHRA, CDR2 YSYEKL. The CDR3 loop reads CASSQGLDIPSGELFF. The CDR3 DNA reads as TGCGCCAGCAGCCAGGGATTGGACATCCCCTCCGGGGAGCTGTTTTTT.

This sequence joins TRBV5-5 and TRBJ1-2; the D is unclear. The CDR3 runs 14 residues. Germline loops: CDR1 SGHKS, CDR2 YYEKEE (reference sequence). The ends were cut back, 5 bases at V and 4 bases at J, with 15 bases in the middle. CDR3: CASRPGAGFYGYTF. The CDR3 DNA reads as TGTGCCAGCAGGCCTGGAGCAGGATTCTATGGCTACACCTTC. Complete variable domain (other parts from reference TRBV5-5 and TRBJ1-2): DAGVTQSPTHLIKTRGQQVTLRCSPISGHKSVSWYQQVLGQGPQFIFQYYEKEERGRGNFPDRFSARQFPNYSSELNVNALLLGDSALYLCASRPGAGFYGYTFGSGTRLTVV.

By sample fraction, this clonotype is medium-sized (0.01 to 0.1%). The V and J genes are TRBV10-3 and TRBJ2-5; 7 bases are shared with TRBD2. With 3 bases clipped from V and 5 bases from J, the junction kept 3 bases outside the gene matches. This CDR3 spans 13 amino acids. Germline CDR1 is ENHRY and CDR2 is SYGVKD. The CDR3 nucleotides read TGTGCCATCAGTGATGGGCGGGGGGAGACCCAGTACTTC. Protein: CAISDGRGETQYF.

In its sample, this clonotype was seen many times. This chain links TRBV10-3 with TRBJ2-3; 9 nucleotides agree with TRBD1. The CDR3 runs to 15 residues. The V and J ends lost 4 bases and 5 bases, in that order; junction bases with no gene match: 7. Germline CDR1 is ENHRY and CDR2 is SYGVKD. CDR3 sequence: CAISAQQGAIDTQYF. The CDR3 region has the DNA TGTGCCATCAGTGCCCAACAGGGGGCGATAGATACGCAGTATTTT.

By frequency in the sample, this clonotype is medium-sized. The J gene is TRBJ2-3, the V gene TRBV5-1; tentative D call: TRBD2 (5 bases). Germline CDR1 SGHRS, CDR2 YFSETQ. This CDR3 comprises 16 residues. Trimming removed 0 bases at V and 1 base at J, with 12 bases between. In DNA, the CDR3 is TGCGCCAGCAGCTTGGCTGGTCGTAGCGGCACAGATACGCAGTATTTT. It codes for CASSLAGRSGTDTQYF.

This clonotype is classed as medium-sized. The CDR3 nucleotides are TGTGCCAGCAGCTTAATGACAGGGGGCTCTGGAAACACCATATATTTT. Protein: CASSLMTGGSGNTIYF. The chain couples TRBV7-2 to TRBJ1-3; TRBD1 aligns across 9 bases. This CDR3 spans 16 amino acids. V shed 2 bases, J shed 0 bases, and the junction held 2 bases outside the gene matches. The germline CDR1 and CDR2 sequences are SGHTA and FQGNSA.

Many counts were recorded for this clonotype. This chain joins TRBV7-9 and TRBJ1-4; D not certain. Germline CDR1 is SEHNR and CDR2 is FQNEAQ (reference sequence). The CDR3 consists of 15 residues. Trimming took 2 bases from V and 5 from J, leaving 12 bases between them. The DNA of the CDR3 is TGTGCCAGCAGCTTAAAAGGAAGGCAGAATGAAAAACTGTTTTTT. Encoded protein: CASSLKGRQNEKLFF.

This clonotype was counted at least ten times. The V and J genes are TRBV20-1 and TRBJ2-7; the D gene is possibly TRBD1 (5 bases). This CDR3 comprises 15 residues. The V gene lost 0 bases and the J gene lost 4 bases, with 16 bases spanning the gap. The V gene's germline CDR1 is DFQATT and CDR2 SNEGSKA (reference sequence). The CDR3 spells CSARDFQGREYEQYF. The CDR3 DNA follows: TGCAGTGCTAGAGATTTTCAGGGAAGGGAATACGAGCAGTACTTC.

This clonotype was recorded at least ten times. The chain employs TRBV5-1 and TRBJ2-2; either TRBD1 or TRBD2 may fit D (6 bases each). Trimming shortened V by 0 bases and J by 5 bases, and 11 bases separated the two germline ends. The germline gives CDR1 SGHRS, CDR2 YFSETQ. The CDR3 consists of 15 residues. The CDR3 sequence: CASSLEGGWTGELFF. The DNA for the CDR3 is TGCGCCAGCAGCTTGGAGGGGGGATGGACCGGGGAGCTGTTTTTT.

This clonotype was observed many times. Here the CDR3 reads CASSWGLAGVEQFF. CDR3 coding DNA: TGTGCCAGCAGCTGGGGACTAGCGGGAGTTGAGCAGTTCTTC. This chain connects TRBV7-9 to TRBJ2-1, with 14 bases aligning to TRBD2. The CDR3 covers 14 residues. The V segment lost 4 bases and the J segment 9 bases; nucleotides outside the gene matches: 2. Germline CDR1 reads SEHNR; CDR2 reads FQNEAQ (reference sequence).